This T cell receptor (beta chain) was recovered during a study of cytomegalovirus exposure and HLA in healthy donors. This CDR3 contains 15 residues. Germline V gene lookup returns CDR1 SEHNR and CDR2 FQNEAQ (reference sequence). The ends were cut back, 2 bases at V and 1 base at J, with 9 bases in the middle. The PCR used 60 Vbeta and 13 Jbeta primers. Clones were read by immunoSEQ multiplex PCR, and TCRdb kept only the in-frame ones, dropping some. The sample includes roughly 150,000 clones, around 80% of them seen just once. The TCR was taken from a male donor in good health and CMV-seronegative. Sequenced material: PBMCs. The chain is built from TRBV7-9 and TRBJ1-5; D possibly corresponds to TRBD1 (5 bases). This CDR3 is CASSLQGGSNQPQHF. The CDR3 nucleotides are TGTGCCAGCAGCTTACAGGGAGGCAGCAATCAGCCCCAGCATTTT.